This TCR beta chain stems from a study of T cells in tuberculosis. Time point noted: new active TB diagnosis, blood taken before or within 7 days of starting treatment. The data were produced by immunoSEQ multiplex PCR, yet TCRdb's version contains in-frame clones alone and is incomplete. The sample has about 37,000 clones, approximately 90% seen once; the top ten hold less than 2.5%. The sequenced sample was PBMCs, obtained at tuberculosis diagnosis. The TCR originated in an adult with tuberculosis.

This CDR3 reads CASSLGPSGGAHEQFF. Here the CDR3 DNA reads TGTGCCAGCAGCTTAGGGCCGAGCGGGGGGGCCCATGAGCAGTTCTTC. This chain joins TRBV11-2 and TRBJ2-1, with 10 positions matching TRBD2. Germline V gene lookup returns CDR1 SGHAT and CDR2 FQNNGV. J was trimmed by 8 bases and V by 1 base; bases with no gene match: 8. This CDR3 region has 16 residues.